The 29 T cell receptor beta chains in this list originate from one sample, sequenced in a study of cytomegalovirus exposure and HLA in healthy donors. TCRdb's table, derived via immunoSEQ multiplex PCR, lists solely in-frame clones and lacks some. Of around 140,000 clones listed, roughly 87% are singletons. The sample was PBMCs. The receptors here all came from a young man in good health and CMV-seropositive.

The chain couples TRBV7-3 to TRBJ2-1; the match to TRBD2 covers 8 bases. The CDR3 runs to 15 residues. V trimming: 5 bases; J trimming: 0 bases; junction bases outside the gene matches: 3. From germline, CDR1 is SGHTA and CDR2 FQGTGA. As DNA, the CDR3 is TGTGCCAGCAGCCATCGGGAGGGCTCCTACAATGAGCAGTTCTTC. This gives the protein CASSHREGSYNEQFF.

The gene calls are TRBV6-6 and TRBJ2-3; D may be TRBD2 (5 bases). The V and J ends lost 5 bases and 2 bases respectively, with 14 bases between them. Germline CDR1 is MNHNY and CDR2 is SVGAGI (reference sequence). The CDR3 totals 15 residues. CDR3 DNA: TGTGCCAGCAGTCCTCCGGGAAGTCCCACAGATACGCAGTATTTT. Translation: CASSPPGSPTDTQYF.

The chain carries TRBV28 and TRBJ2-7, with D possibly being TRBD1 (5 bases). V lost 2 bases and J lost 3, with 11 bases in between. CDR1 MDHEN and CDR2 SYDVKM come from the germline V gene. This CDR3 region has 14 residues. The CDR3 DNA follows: TGTGCCAGCAGTTTAAGGGAACAGGTCTACGAGCAGTACTTC. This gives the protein CASSLREQVYEQYF.

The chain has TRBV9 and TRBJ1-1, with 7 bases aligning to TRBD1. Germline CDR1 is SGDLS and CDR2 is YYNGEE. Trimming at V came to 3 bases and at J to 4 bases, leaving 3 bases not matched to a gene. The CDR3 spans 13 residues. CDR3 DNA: TGTGCCAGCAGCGAAAGACAGGGCACTGAAGCTTTCTTT. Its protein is CASSERQGTEAFF.

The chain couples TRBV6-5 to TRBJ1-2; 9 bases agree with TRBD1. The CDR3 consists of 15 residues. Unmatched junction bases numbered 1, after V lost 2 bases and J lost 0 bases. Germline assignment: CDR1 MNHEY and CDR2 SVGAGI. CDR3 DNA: TGTGCCAGCAGTTACGGGACAGGGTCTAACTATGGCTACACCTTC. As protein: CASSYGTGSNYGYTF.

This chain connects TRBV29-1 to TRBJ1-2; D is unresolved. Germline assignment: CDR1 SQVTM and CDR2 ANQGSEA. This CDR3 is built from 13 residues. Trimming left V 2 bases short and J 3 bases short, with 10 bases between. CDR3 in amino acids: CSVEWQNHYGYTF. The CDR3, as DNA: TGCAGCGTTGAATGGCAGAACCACTATGGCTACACCTTC.

In DNA form, the CDR3 reads TGCGCCAGCAGCTCCGGAGTAGGGGATCCCTACGAGCAGTACTTC. Its translation is CASSSGVGDPYEQYF. The chain has TRBV5-1 and TRBJ2-7; possible D gene TRBD1, 5 bases. V lost 3 bases and J 2 bases, leaving 15 bases between the germline ends. Germline V CDR1 and CDR2: SGHRS, YFSETQ. The CDR3 has 15 amino acids.

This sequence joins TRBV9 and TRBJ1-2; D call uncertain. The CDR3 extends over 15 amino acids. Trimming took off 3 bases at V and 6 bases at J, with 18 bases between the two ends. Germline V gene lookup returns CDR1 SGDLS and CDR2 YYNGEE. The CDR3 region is CASSARLEGGDGYTF. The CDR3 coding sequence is TGTGCCAGCAGCGCAAGGCTGGAGGGAGGCGATGGCTACACCTTC.

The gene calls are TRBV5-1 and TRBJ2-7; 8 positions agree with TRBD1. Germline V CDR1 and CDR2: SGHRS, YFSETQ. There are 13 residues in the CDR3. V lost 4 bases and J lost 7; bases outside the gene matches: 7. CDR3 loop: CASSPGQGWEQYF. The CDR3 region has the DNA TGCGCCAGCAGCCCCGGACAGGGATGGGAGCAGTACTTC.

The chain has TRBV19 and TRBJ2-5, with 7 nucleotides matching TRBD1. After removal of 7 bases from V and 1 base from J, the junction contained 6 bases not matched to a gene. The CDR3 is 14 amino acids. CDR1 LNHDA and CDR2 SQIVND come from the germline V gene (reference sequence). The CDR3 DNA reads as TGTGCCAGTAACCTGGGACAGACCCAAGAGACCCAGTACTTC. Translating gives CASNLGQTQETQYF. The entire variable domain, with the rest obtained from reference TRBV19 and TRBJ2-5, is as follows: DGGITQSPKYLFRKEGQNVTLSCEQNLNHDAMYWYRQDPGQGLRLIYYSQIVNDFQKGDIAEGYSVSREKKESFPLTVTSAQKNPTAFYLCASNLGQTQETQYFGPGTRLLVL.

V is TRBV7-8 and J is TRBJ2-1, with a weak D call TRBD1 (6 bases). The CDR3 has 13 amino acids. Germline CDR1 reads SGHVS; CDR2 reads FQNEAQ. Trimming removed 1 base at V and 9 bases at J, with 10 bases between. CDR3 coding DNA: TGTGCCAGCAGCTTAGACCGAGGGGGTGAGCAGTTCTTC. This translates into CASSLDRGGEQFF.

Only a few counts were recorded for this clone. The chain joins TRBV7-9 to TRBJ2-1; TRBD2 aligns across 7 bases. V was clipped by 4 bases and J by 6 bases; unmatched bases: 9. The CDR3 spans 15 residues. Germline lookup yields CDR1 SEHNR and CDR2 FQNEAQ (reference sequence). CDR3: CASSSGTTLPNEQFF. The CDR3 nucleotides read TGTGCCAGCAGCTCTGGGACTACGCTCCCCAATGAGCAGTTCTTC.

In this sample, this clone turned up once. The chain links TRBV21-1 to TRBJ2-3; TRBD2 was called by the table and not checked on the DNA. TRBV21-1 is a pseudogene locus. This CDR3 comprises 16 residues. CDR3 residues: CASSKELAGTTDTQYF. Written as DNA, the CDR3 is TGTGCCAGCAGCAAAGAGCTAGCGGGAACCACAGATACGCAGTATTTT.

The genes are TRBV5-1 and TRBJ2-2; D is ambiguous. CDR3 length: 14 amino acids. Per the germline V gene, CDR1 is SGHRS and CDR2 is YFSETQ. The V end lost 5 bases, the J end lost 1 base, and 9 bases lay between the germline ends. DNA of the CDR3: TGCGCCAGCAGTCGACAAATGAACACCGGGGAGCTGTTTTTT. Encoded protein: CASSRQMNTGELFF.

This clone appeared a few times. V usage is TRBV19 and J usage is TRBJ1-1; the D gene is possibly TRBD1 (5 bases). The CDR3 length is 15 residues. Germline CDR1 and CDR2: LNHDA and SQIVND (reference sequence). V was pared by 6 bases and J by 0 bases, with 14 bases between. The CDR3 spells CASRPVDSLNTEAFF. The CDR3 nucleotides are TGTGCCAGTAGGCCGGTTGACAGCTTGAACACTGAAGCTTTCTTT.

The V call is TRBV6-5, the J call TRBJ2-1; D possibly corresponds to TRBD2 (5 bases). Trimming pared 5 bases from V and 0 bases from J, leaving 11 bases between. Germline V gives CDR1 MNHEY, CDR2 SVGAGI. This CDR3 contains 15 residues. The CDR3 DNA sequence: TGTGCCAGCAGTCTAGGGCGGGTCTCCTACAATGAGCAGTTCTTC. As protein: CASSLGRVSYNEQFF.

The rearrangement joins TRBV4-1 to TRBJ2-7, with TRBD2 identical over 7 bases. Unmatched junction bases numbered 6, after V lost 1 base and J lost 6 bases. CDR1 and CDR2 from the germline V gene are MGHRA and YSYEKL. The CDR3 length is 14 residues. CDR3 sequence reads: CASSQGGRAPEQYF. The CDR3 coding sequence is TGCGCCAGCAGCCAAGGTGGGAGGGCCCCCGAGCAGTACTTC.

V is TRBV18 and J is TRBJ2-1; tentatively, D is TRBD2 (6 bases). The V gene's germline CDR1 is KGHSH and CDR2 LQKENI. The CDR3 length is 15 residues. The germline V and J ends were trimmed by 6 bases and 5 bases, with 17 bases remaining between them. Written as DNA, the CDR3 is TGTGCCAGCTCCCCGGGACTCCAAGAGAACAATGAGCAGTTCTTC. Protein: CASSPGLQENNEQFF.

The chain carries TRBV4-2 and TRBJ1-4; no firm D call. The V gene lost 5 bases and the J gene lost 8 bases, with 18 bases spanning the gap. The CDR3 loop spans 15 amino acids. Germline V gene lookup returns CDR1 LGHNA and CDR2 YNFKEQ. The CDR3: CASSDVWRMEEKLFF. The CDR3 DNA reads TGTGCCAGCAGCGACGTTTGGAGAATGGAGGAAAAACTGTTTTTT.

This CDR3 reads CASSPHRGPIQETQYF. CDR3 coding DNA: TGCGCCAGCAGCCCCCACAGGGGACCGATTCAAGAGACCCAGTACTTC. The chain carries TRBV5-1 and TRBJ2-5; TRBD1 aligns across 7 bases. The length of the CDR3 is 16 residues. J gave up 2 bases and V 4 bases, and 11 bases lay outside the gene matches. CDR1 SGHRS and CDR2 YFSETQ come from the germline V gene.

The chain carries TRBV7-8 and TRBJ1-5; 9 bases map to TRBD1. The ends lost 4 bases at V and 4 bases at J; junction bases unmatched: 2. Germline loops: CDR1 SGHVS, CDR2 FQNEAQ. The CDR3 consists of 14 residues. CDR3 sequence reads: CASSSDRGNQPQHF. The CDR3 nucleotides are TGTGCCAGCAGCTCAGACAGGGGGAATCAGCCCCAGCATTTT. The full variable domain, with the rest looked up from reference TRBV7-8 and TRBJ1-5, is GAGVSQSPRYKVAKRGQDVALRCDPISGHVSLFWYQQALGQGPEFLTYFQNEAQLDKSGLPSDRFFAERPEGSVSTLKIQRTQQEDSAVYLCASSSDRGNQPQHFGDGTRLSIL.

The CDR3 coding sequence is TGTGCCAGCAGCTTCCGTTTAGCTGCCGGGGAGCTGTTTTTT. It codes for CASSFRLAAGELFF. This chain uses TRBV7-2 with TRBJ2-2, with D uncertain. V was cut by 3 bases and J by 6 bases, with 11 bases left in between. This CDR3 has 14 amino acids. Per germline, CDR1 SGHTA and CDR2 FQGNSA.

As DNA, the CDR3 is TGTGCCAGCAGTTTAACCCCCCCGGACAGGGGTGGTGAAAAACTGTTTTTT. Amino acid sequence: CASSLTPPDRGGEKLFF. The chain has TRBV27 and TRBJ1-4, with TRBD1 identical over 9 bases. Germline V gene sequence: CDR1 MNHEY, CDR2 SMNVEV (reference sequence). The V segment lost 2 bases and the J segment 7 bases; nucleotides outside the gene matches: 11. The CDR3 contains 17 residues. Full variable domain (outside the CDR3, taken from reference TRBV27 and TRBJ1-4): EAQVTQNPRYLITVTGKKLTVTCSQNMNHEYMSWYRQDPGLGLRQIYYSMNVEVTDKGDVPEGYKVSRKEKRNFPLILESPSPNQTSLYFCASSLTPPDRGGEKLFFGSGTQLSVL.

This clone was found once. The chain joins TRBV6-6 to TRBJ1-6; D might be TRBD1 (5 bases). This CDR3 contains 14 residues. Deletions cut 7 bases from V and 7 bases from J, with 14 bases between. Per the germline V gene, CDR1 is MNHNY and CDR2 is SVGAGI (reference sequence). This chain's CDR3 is CASTLGHSNSPLHF. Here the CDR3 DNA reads TGTGCCAGCACCCTCGGACACTCAAATTCACCCCTCCACTTT.

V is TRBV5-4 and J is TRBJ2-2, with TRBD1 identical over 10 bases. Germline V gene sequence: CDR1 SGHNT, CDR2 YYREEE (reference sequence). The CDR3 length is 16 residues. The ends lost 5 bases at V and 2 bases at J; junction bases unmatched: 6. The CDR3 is CASRYRDRGNTGELFF. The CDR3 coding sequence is TGTGCCAGCAGATACCGGGACAGGGGAAACACCGGGGAGCTGTTTTTT.

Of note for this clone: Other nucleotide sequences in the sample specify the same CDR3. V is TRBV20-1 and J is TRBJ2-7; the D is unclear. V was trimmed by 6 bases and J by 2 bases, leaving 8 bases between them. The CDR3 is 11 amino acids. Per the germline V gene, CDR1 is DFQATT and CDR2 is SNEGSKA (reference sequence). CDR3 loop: CSANRAYEQYF. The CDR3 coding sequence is TGCAGTGCCAATAGAGCCTACGAGCAGTACTTC.

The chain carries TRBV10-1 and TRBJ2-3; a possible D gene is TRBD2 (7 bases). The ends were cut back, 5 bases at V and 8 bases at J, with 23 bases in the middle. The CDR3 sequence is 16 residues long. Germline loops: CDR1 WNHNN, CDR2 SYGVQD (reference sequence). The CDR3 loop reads CASSIFPGREGGTQYF. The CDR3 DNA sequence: TGCGCCAGCAGTATCTTCCCCGGCAGGGAGGGGGGTACGCAGTATTTT.

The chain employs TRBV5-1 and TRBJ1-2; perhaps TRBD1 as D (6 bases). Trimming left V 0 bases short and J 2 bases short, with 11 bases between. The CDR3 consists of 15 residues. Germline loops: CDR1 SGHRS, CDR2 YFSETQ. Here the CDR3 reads CASSLVPGQNYGYTF. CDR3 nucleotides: TGCGCCAGCAGCTTGGTTCCCGGACAGAACTATGGCTACACCTTC.

CDR3 DNA: TGTGCCAGCAGCTTCCCTCGGGACAGTTCACCCCTCCACTTT. Amino acids: CASSFPRDSSPLHF. The genes are TRBV13 and TRBJ1-6; TRBD1 aligns across 7 bases. Germline lookup yields CDR1 PRHDT and CDR2 FYEKMQ (reference sequence). Germline trimming cut 3 bases from V and 9 bases from J; bases unmatched to any gene: 5. The CDR3 contains 14 residues.